Following are 30 T cell receptor beta chains from one sample sequenced in a study of cytomegalovirus exposure and HLA in healthy donors. PCR primers comprised 60 Vbeta and 13 Jbeta primers. Some clones are missing from TCRdb's copy, which holds only in-frame ones; the method was immunoSEQ multiplex PCR. In the table there are roughly 100,000 clones, approximately 71% of which are singletons. The sample was PBMCs. Receptors were obtained from a male donor in good health and CMV-seropositive.

The V and J genes are TRBV15 and TRBJ2-4, with D possibly being TRBD1 (6 bases). V shed 0 bases and J shed 2 bases, with 11 bases lying between them. The CDR3 contains 16 residues. Germline V CDR1 and CDR2: LNHNV, YYDKDF (reference sequence). CDR3 protein: CATSRETTGSKNIQYF. For the CDR3, the DNA is TGTGCCACCAGCAGAGAAACCACAGGGTCCAAAAACATTCAGTACTTC. Looking up the rest from reference TRBV15 and TRBJ2-4 gives the full variable domain: DAMVIQNPRYQVTQFGKPVTLSCSQTLNHNVMYWYQQKSSQAPKLLFHYYDKDFNNEADTPDNFQSRRPNTSFCFLDIRSPGLGDTAMYLCATSRETTGSKNIQYFGAGTRLSVL.

This clone was seen a handful of times. This rearrangement joins TRBV11-3 to TRBJ2-7; 9 bases line up with TRBD1. Germline V CDR1 and CDR2: SGHNT, YENEEA. V trimming: 8 bases; J trimming: 6 bases; junction bases outside the gene matches: 5. The CDR3 has 12 amino acids. For the CDR3, the DNA is TGTGCCAGCGGGACAGGGTACAGCGAGCAGTACTTC. It yields the protein CASGTGYSEQYF.

This chain joins TRBV5-1 and TRBJ2-5; 8 bases match TRBD1. The CDR3 contains 15 residues. The ends lost 0 bases at V and 5 bases at J; junction bases unmatched: 6. Per germline, CDR1 SGHRS and CDR2 YFSETQ. This CDR3 reads CASSLDRGSGETQYF. The CDR3 DNA is TGCGCCAGCAGCTTGGACAGGGGGAGCGGGGAGACCCAGTACTTC.

The chain employs TRBV21-1 and TRBJ2-7; the tabulated D call, TRBD2, remains unverified against the DNA. TRBV21-1 constitutes a pseudogene. The CDR3 totals 14 residues. This chain's CDR3 is CASSKLEITYEQYF. The DNA for the CDR3 is TGTGCCAGCAGCAAGTTGGAGATTACCTACGAGCAGTACTTC.

The chain uses TRBV5-1 and TRBJ1-1; 8 nucleotides match TRBD1. The V gene's germline CDR1 is SGHRS and CDR2 YFSETQ. The CDR3 covers 13 residues. The ends lost 4 bases at V and 4 bases at J; junction bases unmatched: 3. CDR3 sequence reads: CASSRTGGTEAFF. CDR3 bases: TGCGCCAGCAGCCGAACAGGGGGCACTGAAGCTTTCTTT.

In this sample, this clone turned up a few times. This chain connects TRBV7-2 to TRBJ2-1, with 9 bases that match TRBD1. The CDR3 totals 14 residues. The germline V gene encodes CDR1 SGHTA and CDR2 FQGNSA. The trim removed 1 base at V and 6 bases at J, leaving 1 base unmatched. CDR3 protein: CASSLGGQGNEQFF. CDR3 in DNA: TGTGCCAGCAGCTTAGGGGGACAGGGCAATGAGCAGTTCTTC.

The chain employs TRBV5-1 and TRBJ1-3, with 7 nucleotides matching TRBD1. The trim removed 4 bases at V and 2 bases at J, leaving 6 bases unmatched. Germline V gives CDR1 SGHRS, CDR2 YFSETQ. The length of the CDR3 is 15 residues. Written as DNA, the CDR3 is TGCGCCAGCAGCCCGAGACAGGGAACTGGAAACACCATATATTTT. Protein product: CASSPRQGTGNTIYF. The full variable domain, in which reference TRBV5-1 and TRBJ1-3 provide the parts outside the CDR3, is KAGVTQTPRYLIKTRGQQVTLSCSPISGHRSVSWYQQTPGQGLQFLFEYFSETQRNKGNFPGRFSGRQFSNSRSEMNVSTLELGDSALYLCASSPRQGTGNTIYFGEGSWLTVV.

CDR3: CASLPWTGRADTEAFF. CDR3 DNA sequence: TGTGCCAGCCTTCCTTGGACAGGGAGGGCCGACACTGAAGCTTTCTTT. This sequence joins TRBV28 and TRBJ1-1, with TRBD1 matching 8 bases. The CDR3 extends over 16 amino acids. CDR1 is MDHEN and CDR2 is SYDVKM in the germline V gene. J was trimmed by 3 bases and V by 8 bases; bases with no gene match: 14.

This clone was seen a few times. The chain uses TRBV2 and TRBJ1-5; 11 bases map to TRBD1. V trimming: 5 bases; J trimming: 8 bases; junction bases outside the gene matches: 2. The germline V gene has CDR1 SNHLY and CDR2 FYNNEI. The length of the CDR3 is 13 residues. The CDR3 is CASSRTGGEPQHF. CDR3 DNA sequence: TGTGCCAGCAGTCGGACAGGGGGCGAGCCCCAGCATTTT. The full variable domain, completed using reference TRBV2 and TRBJ1-5, is EPEVTQTPSHQVTQMGQEVILRCVPISNHLYFYWYRQILGQKVEFLVSFYNNEISEKSEIFDDQFSVERPDGSNFTLKIRSTKLEDSAMYFCASSRTGGEPQHFGDGTRLSIL.

The chain carries TRBV10-3 and TRBJ2-3; no definite D call. Germline V gene lookup returns CDR1 ENHRY and CDR2 SYGVKD. The CDR3 consists of 13 residues. V lost 3 bases to trimming and J lost 4 bases, with 8 bases between them. The CDR3 nucleotides are TGTGCCATCAGTGATTCAGGTCCAGATACGCAGTATTTT. It translates to CAISDSGPDTQYF.

This clone turned up a few times. This chain uses TRBV6-1 with TRBJ2-7, with a weak D call TRBD2 (5 bases). Germline CDR1 reads MNHNS; CDR2 reads SASEGT. CDR3 length equals 12 residues. The V and J ends lost 7 bases and 3 bases respectively, with 10 bases between them. CDR3 region: CASTTTLYEQYF. CDR3 DNA: TGTGCCAGCACGACTACCCTCTACGAGCAGTACTTC.

The gene calls are TRBV5-1 and TRBJ2-1, with TRBD2 identical over 9 bases. The germline V gene encodes CDR1 SGHRS and CDR2 YFSETQ. V lost 3 bases to trimming and J lost 5 bases; unmatched junction nucleotides: 9. This CDR3 spans 16 amino acids. The CDR3 nucleotides are TGCGCCAGCAGCTCCCGGGGTAGCGGGAGTAACAATGAGCAGTTCTTC. Protein sequence: CASSSRGSGSNNEQFF.

The chain uses TRBV7-8 and TRBJ1-2; TRBD1 might be the D (6 bases). Trimming removed 6 bases at V and 10 bases at J, with 15 bases between. The CDR3 is made up of 12 amino acids. Per the germline V gene, CDR1 is SGHVS and CDR2 is FQNEAQ. Written as DNA, the CDR3 is TGTGCCAGCAGACTCATGCAGGGGACCTACACCTTC. Protein: CASRLMQGTYTF.

This chain links TRBV6-1 with TRBJ1-1; D remains ambiguous. The germline V gene encodes CDR1 MNHNS and CDR2 SASEGT. The CDR3 has 13 amino acids. The ends were cut back, 3 bases at V and 6 bases at J, with 11 bases in the middle. The CDR3 spells CASSELGRSEAFF. CDR3 DNA sequence: TGTGCCAGCAGTGAGCTGGGGAGGTCTGAAGCTTTCTTT.

The CDR3: CASSTGVKTEAFF. The DNA for the CDR3 is TGTGCCAGCAGTACCGGGGTAAAGACTGAAGCTTTCTTT. The V gene is TRBV28, the J gene TRBJ1-1; D not certain. CDR1 is MDHEN and CDR2 is SYDVKM in the germline V gene. Trimming removed 5 bases from V and 5 bases from J, with 12 bases in between. This CDR3 is 13 amino acids long.

The chain recombines TRBV5-4 with TRBJ1-2; 7 nucleotides align to TRBD1. The J segment lost 3 bases and the V segment lost 3 bases, leaving 2 bases of the junction unmatched. CDR3 size: 13 residues. CDR1 and CDR2 (germline): SGHNT, YYREEE (reference sequence). The CDR3 nucleotides read TGTGCCAGCAGCTCGACAGGGTACTATGGCTACACCTTC. Translation gives CASSSTGYYGYTF.

The chain is built from TRBV28 and TRBJ1-4; the D gene is possibly TRBD1 (5 bases). CDR1 is MDHEN, CDR2 SYDVKM, per germline. This CDR3 is built from 11 residues. Trimming pared 2 bases from V and 10 bases from J, leaving 5 bases between. CDR3 amino acids: CASSLTGKLFF. In nucleotides, the CDR3 is TGTGCCAGCAGTTTAACAGGAAAACTGTTTTTT.

The V and J genes are TRBV19 and TRBJ2-3; weak D call: TRBD1 (5 bases). Germline V lookup: CDR1 LNHDA, CDR2 SQIVND (reference sequence). V was clipped by 4 bases and J by 2 bases, with 13 bases between them. The CDR3 has 15 residues. As DNA, the CDR3 is TGTGCCAGTAGTACCCTTGCAGGGATCACAGATACGCAGTATTTT. It translates to CASSTLAGITDTQYF.

This clone was observed once. This rearrangement joins TRBV19 to TRBJ2-5; 8 bases agree with TRBD1. The end of the DNA fits TRBJ2-7 better, so the J call may be wrong. The V gene's germline CDR1 is LNHDA and CDR2 SQIVND (reference sequence). The CDR3 sequence is 11 residues long. The CDR3 here is CASADRVEQYF. The CDR3 coding sequence is TGTGCCAGTGCGGACAGGGTCGAGCAGTACTTC.

This clone has only a few counts. The V call is TRBV7-2, the J call TRBJ2-1, with a weak D call TRBD2 (6 bases). Trimming stripped 6 bases from V and 8 bases from J, with 11 bases between. The CDR3 extends over 12 amino acids. Looked up from germline, CDR1 is SGHTA and CDR2 is FQGNSA. This CDR3 reads CASRGLGDEQFF. CDR3 sequence (DNA): TGTGCCAGCAGGGGACTGGGCGATGAGCAGTTCTTC.

The chain couples TRBV29-1 to TRBJ2-1, with 12 bases identical to TRBD2. The germline V gene has CDR1 SQVTM and CDR2 ANQGSEA. The CDR3 is made up of 13 amino acids. Trimming took 5 bases from V and 8 from J; bases not matched to a gene: 4. The CDR3 DNA sequence: TGCAGCGTTAGACTAGCGGGAGTCCATGAGCAGTTCTTC. Protein sequence: CSVRLAGVHEQFF.

This chain uses TRBV28 with TRBJ2-7; a weak D match, TRBD1 (6 bases). This CDR3 spans 12 amino acids. V was pared by 8 bases and J by 4 bases, with 12 bases between. The V gene's germline CDR1 is MDHEN and CDR2 SYDVKM. In DNA, the CDR3 is TGTGCCAGCGAGGACAGAGTTTACGAGCAGTACTTC. Encoded protein: CASEDRVYEQYF. Together with reference TRBV28 and TRBJ2-7, the CDR3 gives the full variable domain: DVKVTQSSRYLVKRTGEKVFLECVQDMDHENMFWYRQDPGLGLRLIYFSYDVKMKEKGDIPEGYSVSREKKERFSLILESASTNQTSMYLCASEDRVYEQYFGPGTRLTVT.

The chain uses TRBV5-4 and TRBJ2-1; possible D gene TRBD1, 5 bases. V lost 3 bases and J lost 7, with 8 bases in between. This CDR3 contains 12 residues. Germline CDR1 reads SGHNT; CDR2 reads YYREEE (reference sequence). The CDR3 loop is CASSSGSNEQFF. Written as DNA, the CDR3 is TGTGCCAGCAGCTCAGGGTCAAATGAGCAGTTCTTC.

This chain joins TRBV10-3 and TRBJ2-3, with D unresolved. Germline CDR1 reads ENHRY; CDR2 reads SYGVKD. V was clipped by 0 bases and J by 0 bases, with 7 bases between them. The CDR3 consists of 15 residues. The CDR3 DNA reads TGTGCCATCAGTGAGTCGACTGGAAGCACAGATACGCAGTATTTT. Encoded protein: CAISESTGSTDTQYF.

The J gene is TRBJ2-7, the V gene TRBV19; the D is unclear. The CDR3 is 13 residues long. Trimming stripped 4 bases from V and 0 bases from J, with 7 bases between. CDR1 is LNHDA and CDR2 is SQIVND in the germline V gene (reference sequence). Here the CDR3 reads CASSSGYSYEQYF. Here the CDR3 DNA reads TGTGCCAGTAGTAGCGGCTACTCCTACGAGCAGTACTTC. Supplemented by reference TRBV19 and TRBJ2-7, the full variable domain reads DGGITQSPKYLFRKEGQNVTLSCEQNLNHDAMYWYRQDPGQGLRLIYYSQIVNDFQKGDIAEGYSVSREKKESFPLTVTSAQKNPTAFYLCASSSGYSYEQYFGPGTRLTVT.

The V and J genes are TRBV7-9 and TRBJ2-2; tentative D call: TRBD2 (5 bases). V shed 5 bases and J shed 6 bases, with 19 bases lying between them. Germline V gives CDR1 SEHNR, CDR2 FQNEAQ (reference sequence). This CDR3 contains 16 residues. The CDR3 DNA follows: TGTGCCAGCAGCGACACCCTAGCAAGGGTTTCCGGGGAGCTGTTTTTT. It is translated as CASSDTLARVSGELFF.

The J gene is TRBJ2-1, the V gene TRBV7-2, with 9 bases identical to TRBD2. V shed 5 bases and J 2 bases; nucleotides not matched to a gene: 7. Germline lookup yields CDR1 SGHTA and CDR2 FQGNSA. The CDR3 totals 16 residues. The CDR3 loop is CASSPRASGTYNEQFF. CDR3 DNA: TGTGCCAGCAGCCCGAGGGCTAGCGGGACCTACAATGAGCAGTTCTTC.

The table lists this clone with a count of one. The chain employs TRBV5-1 and TRBJ1-2; D may be TRBD1 (5 bases). The V end lost 0 bases, the J end lost 1 base, and 10 bases lay between the germline ends. Germline CDR1 is SGHRS and CDR2 is YFSETQ. This CDR3 comprises 15 residues. The CDR3 spells CASSLGGAFNYGYTF. The CDR3 region has the DNA TGCGCCAGCAGCTTGGGGGGCGCATTTAACTATGGCTACACCTTC.

The J gene is TRBJ2-7, the V gene TRBV11-1, with D perhaps TRBD2 (6 bases). Trimming shortened V by 2 bases and J by 3 bases, and 17 bases separated the two germline ends. The CDR3 consists of 16 residues. Germline V gene sequence: CDR1 SGHAT, CDR2 FQDESV (reference sequence). The CDR3 sequence is CASSLREPLTIYEQYF. CDR3 in DNA: TGTGCCAGCAGCTTACGGGAGCCCCTGACCATCTACGAGCAGTACTTC. The complete variable domain, with remaining parts taken from reference TRBV11-1 and TRBJ2-7, reads EAEVAQSPRYKITEKSQAVAFWCDPISGHATLYWYRQILGQGPELLVQFQDESVVDDSQLPKDRFSAERLKGVDSTLKIQPAELGDSAMYLCASSLREPLTIYEQYFGPGTRLTVT.

The chain links TRBV4-1 to TRBJ2-6, with 7 positions matching TRBD1. The CDR3 spans 17 residues. Germline trimming cut 5 bases from V and 2 bases from J; bases unmatched to any gene: 9. Germline V CDR1 and CDR2: MGHRA, YSYEKL. The CDR3 coding sequence is TGCGCCAGCAGCTGGCGACAGGGATTGACTGGGGCCAACGTCCTGACTTTC. Translated, it gives CASSWRQGLTGANVLTF.